This TCR beta chain was captured by sequencing in a study of blood T cell repertoires in COVID-19. Study in general: Sites across the United States, Italy and Spain contributed samples from acute and convalescent COVID-19.

TCRdb's copy holds only in-frame clones and misses some; the assay was immunoSEQ multiplex PCR. The repertoire holds about 100,000 clones, roughly 79% seen once, with around 5% in the top ten. Germline CDR1 reads MDHEN; CDR2 reads SYDVKM. Trimming removed 6 bases from V and 0 bases from J; junction bases left unmatched: 13. The CDR3 length is 18 residues. The material sequenced was peripheral blood. The receptor comes from a man older than 75 with COVID-19, enrolled during active disease. This chain connects TRBV28 to TRBJ2-3; TRBD2 matches 9 bases. This chain's CDR3 is CASSPMGGGLASTDTQYF. The CDR3 DNA reads as TGTGCCAGCAGCCCGATGGGGGGAGGACTAGCGAGCACAGATACGCAGTATTTT.